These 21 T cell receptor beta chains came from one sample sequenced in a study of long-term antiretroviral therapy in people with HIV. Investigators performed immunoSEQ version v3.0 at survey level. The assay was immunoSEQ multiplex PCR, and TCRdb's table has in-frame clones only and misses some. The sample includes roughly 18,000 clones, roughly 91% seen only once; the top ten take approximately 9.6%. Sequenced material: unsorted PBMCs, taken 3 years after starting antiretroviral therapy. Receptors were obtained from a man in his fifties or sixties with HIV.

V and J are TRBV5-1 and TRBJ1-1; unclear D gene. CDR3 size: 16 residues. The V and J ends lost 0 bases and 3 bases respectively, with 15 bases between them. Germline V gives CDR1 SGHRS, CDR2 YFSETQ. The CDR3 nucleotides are TGCGCCAGCAGCTTGGCCGGGAATCGAAGGGACACTGAAGCTTTCTTT. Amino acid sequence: CASSLAGNRRDTEAFF. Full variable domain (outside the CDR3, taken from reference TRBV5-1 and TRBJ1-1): KAGVTQTPRYLIKTRGQQVTLSCSPISGHRSVSWYQQTPGQGLQFLFEYFSETQRNKGNFPGRFSGRQFSNSRSEMNVSTLELGDSALYLCASSLAGNRRDTEAFFGQGTRLTVV.

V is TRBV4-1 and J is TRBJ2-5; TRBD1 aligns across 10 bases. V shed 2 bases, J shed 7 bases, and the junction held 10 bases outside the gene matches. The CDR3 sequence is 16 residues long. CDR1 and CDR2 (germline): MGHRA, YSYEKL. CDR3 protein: CASSQLDRGPRWTQYF. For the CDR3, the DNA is TGCGCCAGCAGCCAACTCGACAGGGGGCCTCGGTGGACCCAGTACTTC.

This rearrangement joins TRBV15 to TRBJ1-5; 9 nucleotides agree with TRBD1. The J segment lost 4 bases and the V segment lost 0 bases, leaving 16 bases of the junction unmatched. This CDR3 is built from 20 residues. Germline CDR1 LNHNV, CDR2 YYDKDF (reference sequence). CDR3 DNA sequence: TGTGCCACCAGCAGAGATCCCGGACAGGGGAGTAGGACCCCGAATCAGCCCCAGCATTTT. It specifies CATSRDPGQGSRTPNQPQHF.

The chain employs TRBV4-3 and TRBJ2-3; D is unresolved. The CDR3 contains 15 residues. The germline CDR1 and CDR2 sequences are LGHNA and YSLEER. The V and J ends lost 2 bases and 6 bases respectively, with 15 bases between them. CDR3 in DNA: TGCGCCAGCAGCCAAATATATGGCGGCGGTGATACGCAGTATTTT. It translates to CASSQIYGGGDTQYF.

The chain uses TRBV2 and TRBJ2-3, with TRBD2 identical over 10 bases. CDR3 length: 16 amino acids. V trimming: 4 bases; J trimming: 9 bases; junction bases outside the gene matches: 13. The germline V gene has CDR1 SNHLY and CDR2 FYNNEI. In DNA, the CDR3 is TGTGCCAGCAGTGGATCCGGACTAGCGGCCGGGGGGACGCAGTATTTT. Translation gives CASSGSGLAAGGTQYF.

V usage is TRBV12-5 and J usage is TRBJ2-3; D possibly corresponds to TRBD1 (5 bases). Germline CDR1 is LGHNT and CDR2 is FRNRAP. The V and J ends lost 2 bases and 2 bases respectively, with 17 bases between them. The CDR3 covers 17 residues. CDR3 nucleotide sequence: TGTGCTAGTGGTTTGCCCCAAGGGGTGGAAACCACAGATACGCAGTATTTT. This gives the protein CASGLPQGVETTDTQYF.

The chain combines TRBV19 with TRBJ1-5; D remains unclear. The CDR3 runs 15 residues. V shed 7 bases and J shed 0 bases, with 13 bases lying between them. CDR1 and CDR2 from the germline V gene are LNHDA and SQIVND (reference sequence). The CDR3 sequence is CASIGAPYSNQPQHF. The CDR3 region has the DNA TGTGCCAGTATAGGAGCACCTTATAGCAATCAGCCCCAGCATTTT.

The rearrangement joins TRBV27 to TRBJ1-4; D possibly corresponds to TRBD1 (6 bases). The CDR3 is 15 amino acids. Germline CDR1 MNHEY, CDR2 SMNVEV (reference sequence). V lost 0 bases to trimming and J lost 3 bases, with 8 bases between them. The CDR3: CASSLSGQPNEKLFF. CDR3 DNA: TGTGCCAGCAGTTTATCTGGACAGCCTAATGAAAAACTGTTTTTT.

As DNA, the CDR3 is TGTGCCAGCTCCCAACGGTACTCTGGAAACACCATATATTTT. This encodes CASSQRYSGNTIYF. V and J are TRBV6-5 and TRBJ1-3; D is undetermined. V was shortened by 8 bases and J by 0 bases, with 11 bases between the two germline ends. The CDR3 is 14 amino acids. Germline CDR1 MNHEY, CDR2 SVGAGI.

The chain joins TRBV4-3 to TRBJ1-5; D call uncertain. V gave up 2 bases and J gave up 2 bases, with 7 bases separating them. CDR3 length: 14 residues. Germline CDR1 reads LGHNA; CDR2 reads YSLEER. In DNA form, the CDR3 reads TGCGCCAGCAGCCAATGGAACGGCAATCAGCCCCAGCATTTT. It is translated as CASSQWNGNQPQHF.

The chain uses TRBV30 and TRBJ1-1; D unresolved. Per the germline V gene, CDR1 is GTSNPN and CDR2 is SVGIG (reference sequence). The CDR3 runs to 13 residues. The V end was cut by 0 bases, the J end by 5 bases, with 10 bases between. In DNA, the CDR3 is TGTGCCTGGAGTGTACAAGGGTCTACTGAAGCTTTCTTT. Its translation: CAWSVQGSTEAFF.

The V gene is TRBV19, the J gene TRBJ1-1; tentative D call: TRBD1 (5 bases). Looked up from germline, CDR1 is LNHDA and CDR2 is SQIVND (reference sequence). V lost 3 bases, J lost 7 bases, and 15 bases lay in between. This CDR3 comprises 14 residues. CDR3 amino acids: CASSILQGSHEAFF. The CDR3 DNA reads TGTGCCAGTAGTATCCTGCAGGGAAGCCATGAAGCTTTCTTT.

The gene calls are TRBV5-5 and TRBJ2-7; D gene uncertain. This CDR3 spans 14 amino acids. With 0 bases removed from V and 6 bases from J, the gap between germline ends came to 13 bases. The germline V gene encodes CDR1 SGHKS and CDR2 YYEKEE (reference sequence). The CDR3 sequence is CASSLEGFSGEQYF. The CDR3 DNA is TGTGCCAGCAGCTTGGAAGGTTTTTCGGGCGAGCAGTACTTC. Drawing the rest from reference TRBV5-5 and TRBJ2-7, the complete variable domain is DAGVTQSPTHLIKTRGQQVTLRCSPISGHKSVSWYQQVLGQGPQFIFQYYEKEERGRGNFPDRFSARQFPNYSSELNVNALLLGDSALYLCASSLEGFSGEQYFGPGTRLTVT.

The CDR3 here is CASSYSRTGMNTEAFF. As DNA, the CDR3 is TGTGCCAGCAGTTACTCGAGGACAGGGATGAACACTGAAGCTTTCTTT. The chain combines TRBV6-5 with TRBJ1-1; 8 bases are a match to TRBD1. Germline loops: CDR1 MNHEY, CDR2 SVGAGI. This CDR3 is built from 16 residues. The V segment lost 0 bases and the J segment 0 bases; nucleotides outside the gene matches: 3.

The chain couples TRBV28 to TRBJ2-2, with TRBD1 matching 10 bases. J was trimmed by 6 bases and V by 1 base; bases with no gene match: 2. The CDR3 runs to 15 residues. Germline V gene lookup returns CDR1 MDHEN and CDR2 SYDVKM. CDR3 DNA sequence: TGTGCCAGCAGTTTATCGGGGACAGGGGCCGGGGAGCTGTTTTTT. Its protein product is CASSLSGTGAGELFF.

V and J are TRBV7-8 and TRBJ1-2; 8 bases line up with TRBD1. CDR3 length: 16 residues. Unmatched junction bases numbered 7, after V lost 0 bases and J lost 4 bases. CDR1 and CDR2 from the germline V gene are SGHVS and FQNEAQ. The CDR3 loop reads CASSLAQGEKVYGYTF. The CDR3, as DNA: TGTGCCAGCAGCTTAGCACAGGGGGAAAAAGTCTATGGCTACACCTTC.

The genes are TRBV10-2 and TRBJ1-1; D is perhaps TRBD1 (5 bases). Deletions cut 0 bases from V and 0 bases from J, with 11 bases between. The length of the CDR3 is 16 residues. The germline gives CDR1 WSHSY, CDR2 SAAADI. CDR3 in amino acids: CASSESGVIMNTEAFF. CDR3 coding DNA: TGCGCCAGCAGTGAGTCGGGGGTGATAATGAACACTGAAGCTTTCTTT.

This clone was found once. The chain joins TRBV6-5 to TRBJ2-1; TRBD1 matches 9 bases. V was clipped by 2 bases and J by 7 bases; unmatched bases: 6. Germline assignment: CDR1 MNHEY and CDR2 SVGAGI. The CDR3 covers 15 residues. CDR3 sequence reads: CASSYVTGGRNEQFF. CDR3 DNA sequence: TGTGCCAGCAGTTACGTGACAGGGGGAAGAAATGAGCAGTTCTTC.

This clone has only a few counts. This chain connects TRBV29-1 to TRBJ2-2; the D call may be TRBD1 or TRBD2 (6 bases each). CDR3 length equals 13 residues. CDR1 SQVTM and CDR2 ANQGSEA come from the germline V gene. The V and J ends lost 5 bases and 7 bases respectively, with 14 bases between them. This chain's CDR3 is CSVRGGQIGELFF. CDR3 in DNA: TGCAGCGTTAGAGGGGGGCAAATCGGGGAGCTGTTTTTT.

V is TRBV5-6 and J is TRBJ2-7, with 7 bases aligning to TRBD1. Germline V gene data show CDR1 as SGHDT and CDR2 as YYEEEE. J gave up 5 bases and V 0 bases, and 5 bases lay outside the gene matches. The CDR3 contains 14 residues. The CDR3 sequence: CASSLGQGRNEQYF. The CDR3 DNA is TGTGCCAGCAGCTTGGGACAGGGTCGAAACGAGCAGTACTTC.

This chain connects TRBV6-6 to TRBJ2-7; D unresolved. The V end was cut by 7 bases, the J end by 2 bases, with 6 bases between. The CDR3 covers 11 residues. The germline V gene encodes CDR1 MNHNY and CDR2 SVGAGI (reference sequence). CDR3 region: CASNTAYEQYF. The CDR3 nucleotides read TGTGCCAGCAACACCGCCTACGAGCAGTACTTC.